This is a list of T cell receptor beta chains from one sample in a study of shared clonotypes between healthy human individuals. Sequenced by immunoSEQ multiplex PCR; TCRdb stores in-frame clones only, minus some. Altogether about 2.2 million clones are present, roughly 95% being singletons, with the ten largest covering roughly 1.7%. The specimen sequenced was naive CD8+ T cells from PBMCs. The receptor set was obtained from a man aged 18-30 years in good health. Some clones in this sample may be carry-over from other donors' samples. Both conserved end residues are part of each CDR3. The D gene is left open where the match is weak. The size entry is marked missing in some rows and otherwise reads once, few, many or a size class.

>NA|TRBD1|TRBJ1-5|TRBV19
CASSIDDRGDQPQHF
TGTGCCAGTAGTATAGACGACAGGGGGGATCAGCCCCAGCATTTT
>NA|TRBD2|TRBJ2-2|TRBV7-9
CASSAPSGGITNTGELFF
TGTGCCAGCAGCGCCCCTAGCGGCGGTATTACGAACACCGGGGAGCTGTTTTTT
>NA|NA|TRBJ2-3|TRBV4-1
CASSQDPDYTDTQYF
TGCGCCAGCAGCCAAGATCCGGACTACACAGATACGCAGTATTTT
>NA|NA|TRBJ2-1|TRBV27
CASSFSRYGNEQFF
TGTGCCAGCAGTTTTTCCAGATATGGGAATGAGCAGTTCTTC
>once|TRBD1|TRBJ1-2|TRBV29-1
CSVTGHYGYTF
TGCAGCGTGACAGGGCACTATGGCTACACCTTC
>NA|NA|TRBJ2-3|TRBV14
CASSPRTADWDTQYF
TGTGCCAGCAGCCCCCGGACAGCTGACTGGGATACGCAGTATTTT
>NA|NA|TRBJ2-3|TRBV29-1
CSPTGLGTDTQYF
TGCAGCCCCACGGGCCTGGGCACAGATACGCAGTATTTT
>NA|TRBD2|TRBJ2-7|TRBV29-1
CSVDGLAGSYEQYF
TGCAGCGTTGATGGCCTAGCGGGGTCCTACGAGCAGTACTTC
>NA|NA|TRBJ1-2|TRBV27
CASSSFGNHYGYTF
TGTGCCAGCAGTAGCTTTGGGAATCACTATGGCTACACCTTC
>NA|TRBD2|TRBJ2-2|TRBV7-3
CASSSTSGRASAGELFF
TGTGCCAGCAGCTCGACTAGCGGGAGGGCCTCGGCCGGGGAGCTGTTTTTT
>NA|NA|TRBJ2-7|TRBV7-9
CASSSTGTWYEQYF
TGTGCCAGCAGCTCCACCGGGACATGGTACGAGCAGTACTTC
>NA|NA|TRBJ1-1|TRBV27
CASGIWNTEAFF
TGTGCCAGTGGTATCTGGAACACTGAAGCTTTCTTT
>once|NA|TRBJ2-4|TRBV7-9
CASSPPRAKNIQYF
TGTGCCAGCAGCCCGCCTAGAGCCAAAAACATTCAGTACTTC
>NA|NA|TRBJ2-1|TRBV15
CATSPRGSGKANEQFF
TGTGCCACCAGCCCCCGGGGTTCCGGGAAGGCAAATGAGCAGTTCTTC
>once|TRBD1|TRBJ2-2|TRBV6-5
CASSYGRGWELFF
TGTGCCAGCAGTTACGGCAGGGGGTGGGAGCTGTTTTTT
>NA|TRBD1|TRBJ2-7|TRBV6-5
CASSRVRDRDYEQYF
TGTGCCAGCAGCCGGGTGCGGGACAGGGACTACGAGCAGTACTTC
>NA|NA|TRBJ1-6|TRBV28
CASSFRADSPLHF
TGTGCCAGCAGTTTTAGGGCCGATTCACCCCTCCACTTT
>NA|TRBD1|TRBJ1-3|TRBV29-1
CSALGTVAGNTIYF
TGCAGCGCCCTGGGGACAGTAGCTGGAAACACCATATATTTT
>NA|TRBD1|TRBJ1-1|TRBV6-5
CASSYSTGDRGTEAFF
TGTGCCAGCAGTTACTCGACAGGGGATAGGGGAACTGAAGCTTTCTTT
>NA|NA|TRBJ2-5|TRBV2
CATLDGRETQYF
TGTGCCACCTTGGACGGGAGAGAGACCCAGTACTTC
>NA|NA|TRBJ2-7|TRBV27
CASSLTPGDSRYEQYF
TGTGCCAGCAGCCTAACTCCGGGAGATAGCAGGTACGAGCAGTACTTC
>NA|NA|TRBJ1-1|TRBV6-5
CASSFLGTVENTEAFF
TGTGCCAGCAGTTTCCTAGGGACGGTCGAGAACACTGAAGCTTTCTTT
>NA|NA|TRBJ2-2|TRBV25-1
CASSESGQELFF
TGTGCCAGCAGTGAATCCGGTCAGGAGCTGTTTTTT
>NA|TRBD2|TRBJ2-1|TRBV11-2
CASSLGDLAGAGSYNEQFF
TGTGCCAGCAGCTTAGGAGATCTAGCGGGAGCTGGCTCCTACAATGAGCAGTTCTTC
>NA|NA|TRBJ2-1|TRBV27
CASSSPNEQFF
TGTGCCAGCAGTTCCCCAAATGAGCAGTTCTTC
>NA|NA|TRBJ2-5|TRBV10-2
CASRDLEGETQYF
TGCGCCAGCAGAGACTTGGAGGGGGAGACCCAGTACTTC
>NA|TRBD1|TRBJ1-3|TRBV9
CASSVDTGVGNTIYF
TGTGCCAGCAGCGTAGACACAGGGGTTGGAAACACCATATATTTT
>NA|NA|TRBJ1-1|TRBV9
CASSVEGGPSAFF
TGTGCCAGCAGCGTAGAGGGAGGCCCTTCAGCTTTCTTT
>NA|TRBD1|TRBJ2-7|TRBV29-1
CSVVGTGGTYEQYF
TGCAGCGTCGTCGGGACAGGGGGGACCTACGAGCAGTACTTC
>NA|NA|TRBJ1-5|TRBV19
CASREGVISNQPQHF
TGTGCCAGCAGGGAGGGGGTAATTAGCAATCAGCCCCAGCATTTT
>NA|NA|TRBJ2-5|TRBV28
CASTPWTELKQETQYF
TGTGCCAGCACGCCTTGGACGGAACTCAAACAAGAGACCCAGTACTTC
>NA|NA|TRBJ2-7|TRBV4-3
CASSQDQDGYEQYF
TGCGCCAGCAGCCAAGATCAAGACGGCTACGAGCAGTACTTC
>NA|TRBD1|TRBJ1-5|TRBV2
CASRQGTTNQPQHF
TGTGCCAGCAGACAGGGGACAACCAATCAGCCCCAGCATTTT
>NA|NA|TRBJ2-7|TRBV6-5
CASRPGTQMLYEQYF
TGTGCCAGCAGACCCGGGACCCAAATGCTCTACGAGCAGTACTTC
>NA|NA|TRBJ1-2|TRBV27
CASSPRVGYGYTF
TGTGCCAGCAGTCCCCGGGTCGGCTATGGCTACACCTTC
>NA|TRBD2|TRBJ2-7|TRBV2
CASSPSGLYEQYF
TGTGCCAGCAGTCCTAGCGGGCTCTACGAGCAGTACTTC
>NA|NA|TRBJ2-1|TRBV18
CASSPLGGRDALNEQFF
TGTGCCAGCTCACCACTTGGGGGGCGGGACGCCTTGAATGAGCAGTTCTTC
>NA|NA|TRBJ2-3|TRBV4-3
CASSQARTGTTDTQYF
TGCGCCAGCAGCCAAGCTAGAACAGGGACCACAGATACGCAGTATTTT
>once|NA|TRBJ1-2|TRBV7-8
CASRNRLRDGGPSGGYTF
TGTGCCAGCAGGAACCGACTGAGGGACGGCGGACCCTCCGGTGGCTACACCTTC
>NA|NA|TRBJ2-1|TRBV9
CASSVVISGEQFF
TGTGCCAGCAGCGTAGTTATCTCAGGTGAGCAGTTCTTC
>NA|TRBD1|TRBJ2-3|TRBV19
CASRDRDLVTDTQYF
TGTGCCAGTAGAGACAGGGATTTGGTGACAGATACGCAGTATTTT
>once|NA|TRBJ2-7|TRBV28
CAHTDDRTYEQYF
TGTGCCCACACCGACGACAGGACCTACGAGCAGTACTTC
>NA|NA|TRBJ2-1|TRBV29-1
CSVEGWGYNEQFF
TGCAGCGTTGAGGGGTGGGGTTACAATGAGCAGTTCTTC
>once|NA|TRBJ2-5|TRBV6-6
CASSYFASGEETQYF
TGTGCCAGCAGTTACTTTGCGTCGGGGGAAGAGACCCAGTACTTC
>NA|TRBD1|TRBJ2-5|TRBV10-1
CASSEDRGETQYF
TGCGCCAGCAGTGAAGACAGGGGGGAGACCCAGTACTTC
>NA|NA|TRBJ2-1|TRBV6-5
CASSYLAGRNNEQFF
TGTGCCAGCAGTTATCTCGCGGGAAGGAACAATGAGCAGTTCTTC
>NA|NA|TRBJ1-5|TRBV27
CASSPRQNINQPQHF
TGTGCCAGCAGTCCCAGACAGAATATCAATCAGCCCCAGCATTTT
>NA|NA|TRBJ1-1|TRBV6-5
CASSYSIFQEAFF
TGTGCCAGCAGTTACTCGATATTTCAGGAAGCTTTCTTT
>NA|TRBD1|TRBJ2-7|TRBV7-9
CASSPSEGAVYEQYF
TGTGCCAGCAGCCCCTCCGAGGGGGCAGTATACGAGCAGTACTTC
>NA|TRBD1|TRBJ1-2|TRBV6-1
CASSEEGQGSYTF
TGTGCCAGCAGTGAAGAGGGACAGGGCTCCTACACCTTC
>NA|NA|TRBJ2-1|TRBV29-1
CSVRPSSYNEQFF
TGCAGCGTTCGTCCGAGCTCCTACAATGAGCAGTTCTTC